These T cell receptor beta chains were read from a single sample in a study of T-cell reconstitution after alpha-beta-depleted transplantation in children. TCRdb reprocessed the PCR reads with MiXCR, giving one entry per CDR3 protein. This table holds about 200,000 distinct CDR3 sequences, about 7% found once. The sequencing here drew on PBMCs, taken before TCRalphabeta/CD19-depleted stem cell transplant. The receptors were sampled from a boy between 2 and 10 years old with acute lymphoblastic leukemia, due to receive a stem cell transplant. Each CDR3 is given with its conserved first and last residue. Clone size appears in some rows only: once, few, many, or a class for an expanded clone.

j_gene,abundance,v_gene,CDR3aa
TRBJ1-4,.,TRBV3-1,CATSKPGHGGDEKLFF
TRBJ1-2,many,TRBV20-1,CSASPDRVYGYTF
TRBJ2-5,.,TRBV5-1,CASSRDSRGLETQYF
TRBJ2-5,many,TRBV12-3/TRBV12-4,CASSPQGVEETQYF
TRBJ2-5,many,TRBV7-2,CASSFSFETQYF
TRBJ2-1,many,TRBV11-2,CASSLVTSYNEQFF
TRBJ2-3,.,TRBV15,CATSSPSGGQDTQYF
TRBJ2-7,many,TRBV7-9,CASSAPGQGLEQYF
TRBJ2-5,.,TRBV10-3,CATGGPPGQDKRTQYF
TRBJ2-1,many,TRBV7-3,CASSLKWTGLDEQFF
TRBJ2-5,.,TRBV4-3,CASSQDLWGETQYF
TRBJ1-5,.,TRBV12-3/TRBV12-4,CASRKYGYQPQHF
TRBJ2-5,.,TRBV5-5,CASSFSPRGPETQNF
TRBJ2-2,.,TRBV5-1,CASQAEWGHTGELFF
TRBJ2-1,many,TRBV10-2,CASSQRESYNEQFF
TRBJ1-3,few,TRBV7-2,CASSLQEAGNTIYF
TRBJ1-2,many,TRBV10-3,CAISDRETYGYTF
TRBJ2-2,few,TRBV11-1,CASSLPQGGRAGTGELFF
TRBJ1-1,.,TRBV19,CARRKGQKNTEAFF
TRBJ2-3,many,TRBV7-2,CASSLRPSGGADTQYF
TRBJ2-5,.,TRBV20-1,CSAHGQYQETQYF
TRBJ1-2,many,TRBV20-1,CSARDQGDYGYTF
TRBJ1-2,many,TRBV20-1,CSAPTGGGVGRGYTF
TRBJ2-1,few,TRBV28,CASSIRVGEQFF
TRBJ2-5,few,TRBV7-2,CASSLSSRGLGQETQYF
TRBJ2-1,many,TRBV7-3,CASGGAYNEQFF
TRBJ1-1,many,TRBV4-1,CASSHPHTEAFF
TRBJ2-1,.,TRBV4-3,CASSQAPGSVDNEQFF
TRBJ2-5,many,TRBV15,CATSTRGQETQYF
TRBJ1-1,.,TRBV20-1,CSARGGNTGAFF
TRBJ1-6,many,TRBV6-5,CASSMWQNNSPLHF
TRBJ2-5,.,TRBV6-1,CASSLSGGAAETQYF
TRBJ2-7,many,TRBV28,CASIPGQGTYEQYF
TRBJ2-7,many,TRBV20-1,CSARETSGSLGQYF
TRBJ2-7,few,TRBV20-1,CSARLAGEQYF
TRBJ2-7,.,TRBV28,CASIGGAGVPYEQYF
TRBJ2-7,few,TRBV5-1,CASSLVLGQYEQYF
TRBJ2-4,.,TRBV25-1,CASSAPWTGGLPTKNIQYF
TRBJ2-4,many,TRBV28,CASGVSGSGDIQYF
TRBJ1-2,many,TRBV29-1,CSVAYVLPDYGYTF
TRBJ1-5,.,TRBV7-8,CASSLSVGDNQPQHF
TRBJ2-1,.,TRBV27,CASSPLGTSGGDYNEQFF
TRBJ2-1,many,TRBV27,CASSWMRGLSYNEQFF
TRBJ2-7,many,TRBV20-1,CSARRTSVYYEQYF
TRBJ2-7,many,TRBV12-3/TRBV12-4,CASSPLLGTGITYEQYF
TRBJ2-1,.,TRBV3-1,CASSQGGLAGRNEQFF
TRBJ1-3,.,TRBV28,CASSLTAPNTIYF
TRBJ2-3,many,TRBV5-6,CASSRRSASSSQVGTQYF
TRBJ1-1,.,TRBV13,CASSSNDRDFEAFF
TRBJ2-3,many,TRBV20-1,CSARVFGAGTSKDTQYF
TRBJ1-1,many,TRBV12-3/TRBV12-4,CASSLDGGSTEAFF
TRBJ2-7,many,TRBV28,CASVGQGTSYEQYF
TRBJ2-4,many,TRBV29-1,CSVGMTGAKNIQYF